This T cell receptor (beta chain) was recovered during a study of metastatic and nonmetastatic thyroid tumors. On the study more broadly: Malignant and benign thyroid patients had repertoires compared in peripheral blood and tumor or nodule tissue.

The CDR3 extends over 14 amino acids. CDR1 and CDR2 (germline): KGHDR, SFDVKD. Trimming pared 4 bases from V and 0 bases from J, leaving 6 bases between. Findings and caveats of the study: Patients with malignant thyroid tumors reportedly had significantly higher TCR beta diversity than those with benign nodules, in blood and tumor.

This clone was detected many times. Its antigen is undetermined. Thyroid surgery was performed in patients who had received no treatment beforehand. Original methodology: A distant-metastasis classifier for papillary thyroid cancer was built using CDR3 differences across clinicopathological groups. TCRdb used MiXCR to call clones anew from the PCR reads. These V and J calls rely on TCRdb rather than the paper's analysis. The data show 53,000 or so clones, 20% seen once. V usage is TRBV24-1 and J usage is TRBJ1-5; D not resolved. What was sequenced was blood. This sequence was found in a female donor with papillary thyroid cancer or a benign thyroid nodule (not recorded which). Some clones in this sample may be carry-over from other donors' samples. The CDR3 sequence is CATSDTYSNQPQHF. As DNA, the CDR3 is TGTGCCACCAGTGACACGTATAGCAATCAGCCCCAGCATTTT.